The T cell receptor beta chain described here comes from a study of CD8 T cells in ankylosing spondylitis. Overall study findings and caveats: Roughly 8 highly homologous variants formed a TCR beta motif that appeared characteristic of ankylosing spondylitis blood. The authors reported significant enrichment of disease-linked clones in matched ankylosing spondylitis synovial fluid.

Quantitative 5'-RACE with molecular barcodes produced the TCR beta libraries. From the 5' RACE reads, TCRdb called clonotypes with MiXCR, one entry per CDR3 protein. The table lists around 150,000 distinct CDR3 sequences, 25% to 35% of them singletons. The CDR3 spans 14 residues. J lost 5 bases, V lost 6 bases, and 8 bases had no gene match. Germline V lookup: CDR1 SGHRS, CDR2 YFSETQ. A note on this clonotype: Its antigen remains unknown.

The sequence was obtained from a male donor with ankylosing spondylitis. The V and J genes are TRBV5-1 and TRBJ1-1; the match to TRBD1 covers 9 bases. The sequencing sample was made of synovial fluid, either unsorted or a sorted T cell fraction (not recorded which). The CDR3: CASNRGQGNTEAFF. In DNA, the CDR3 is TGCGCCAGCAACCGGGGACAGGGCAATACTGAAGCTTTCTTT.